The source of this T cell receptor (beta chain) is a study of cytomegalovirus exposure and HLA in healthy donors. The overall study: It was reported in a later analysis that the same platform had been used for the approximately 120 validation repertoires as for the roughly 670 first-cohort repertoires.

Germline V CDR1 and CDR2: SSHAT, FNYEAQ (reference sequence). CDR3 length: 17 residues. This clone was counted between two and nine times. At one end, the junction sequence differs from germline, possibly due to a read error. Libraries were prepared by immunoSEQ multiplex PCR; TCRdb keeps only in-frame clonotypes and omits some of them. The sample has about 160,000 clones, about four fifths seen once. The specimen was PBMCs. The clonotype originates from a man younger than 40 in good health and CMV-seropositive. This chain joins TRBV7-7 and TRBJ2-7; TRBD2 matches 11 bases. CDR3 sequence reads: CASSGTSGTGNPYEQYF. The CDR3 DNA reads as TGTGCTAGCAGCGGGACTAGCGGAACGGGAAACCCCTACGAGCAGTACTTC.